This entry concerns a single TCR beta chain. The CDR3 is 12 amino acids. Trimming left V 6 bases short and J 5 bases short, with 10 bases between. Germline values: CDR1 SGHTA, CDR2 FQGNSA. These data belong to a study of blood T cell repertoires in COVID-19. Original methodology: Scientists estimated how many nucleated cells there were by amplifying reference gene primers. Clones were read by immunoSEQ multiplex PCR, and TCRdb kept only the in-frame ones, dropping some. V, J and clone size were drawn from that table, and D and trimming were deduced from the DNA. The table includes 200,000 to 250,000 clones, around 86% detected once.

This receptor was obtained from a man aged 30-40 years who had recovered from COVID-19. The chain is built from TRBV7-2 and TRBJ2-5; no reliable D call. Sequencing was done on a sample of peripheral blood. Written as DNA, the CDR3 is TGTGCCAGCAGTTTACAGAGGGAGACCCAGTACTTC. Translation gives CASSLQRETQYF. Supplemented by reference TRBV7-2 and TRBJ2-5, the full variable domain reads GAGVSQSPSNKVTEKGKDVELRCDPISGHTALYWYRQSLGQGLEFLIYFQGNSAPDKSGLPSDRFSAERTGGSVSTLTIQRTQQEDSAVYLCASSLQRETQYFGPGTRLLVL.